Listed below are T cell receptor beta chains from one sample, sequenced in a study of blood T cell repertoires in COVID-19. Assay: immunoSEQ multiplex PCR; the TCRdb copy retains only in-frame clones and omits some. The data show about 270,000 clones, more than 75% seen once. The sequenced material came from PBMCs or T cells enriched from blood (not recorded which). Receptors were obtained from a woman aged 40 to 49 with acute COVID-19. Each CDR3 is given with its conserved first and last residue. The D gene is left open where the match is weak. Expanded clones get a size class; other rows say once, few or many, or leave the size out.

v_call: TRBV6-5
d_call: TRBD2
clone_size: -
j_call: TRBJ2-7
cdr3_aa: CASSYAGRRTYEQYF
cdr3_nt: TGTGCCAGCAGTTACGCCGGGAGGAGGACCTACGAGCAGTACTTC

v_call: TRBV5-1
d_call: TRBD1
clone_size: -
j_call: TRBJ2-1
cdr3_aa: CASSLGDRAGNEQFF
cdr3_nt: TGCGCCAGCAGCTTGGGGGACAGGGCGGGGAATGAGCAGTTCTTC

v_call: TRBV18
d_call: TRBD2
clone_size: -
j_call: TRBJ2-7
cdr3_aa: CASSPTAGVVEQYF
cdr3_nt: TGTGCCAGCTCCCCTACGGCGGGAGTTGTCGAGCAGTACTTC

v_call: TRBV21-1
d_call: -
clone_size: -
j_call: TRBJ2-3
cdr3_aa: CASSKRVQGLDTQYF
cdr3_nt: TGTGCCAGCAGCAAAAGAGTACAGGGGTTAGATACGCAGTATTTT

v_call: TRBV21-1
d_call: -
clone_size: -
j_call: TRBJ1-2
cdr3_aa: CASSKAYKTGGPEGYTF
cdr3_nt: TGTGCCAGCAGCAAAGCGTATAAGACAGGGGGCCCCGAAGGCTACACCTTC

v_call: TRBV15
d_call: TRBD2
clone_size: -
j_call: TRBJ2-1
cdr3_aa: CATSRAGEGRFYNEQFF
cdr3_nt: TGTGCCACCAGCAGAGCTGGGGAGGGTAGATTCTACAATGAGCAGTTCTTC

v_call: TRBV18
d_call: TRBD2
clone_size: -
j_call: TRBJ2-3
cdr3_aa: CASSPYDGGLTDTQYF
cdr3_nt: TGTGCCAGCTCACCTTATGACGGGGGGTTAACAGATACGCAGTATTTT

v_call: TRBV19
d_call: -
clone_size: -
j_call: TRBJ1-4
cdr3_aa: CASSTRGPRANEKLFF
cdr3_nt: TGTGCCAGTAGTACCAGAGGACCGAGGGCTAATGAAAAACTGTTTTTT

v_call: TRBV5-5
d_call: -
clone_size: -
j_call: TRBJ1-5
cdr3_aa: CASSFSGDFQPQHF
cdr3_nt: TGTGCCAGCAGCTTTTCCGGGGATTTCCAGCCCCAGCATTTT

v_call: TRBV10-2
d_call: -
clone_size: -
j_call: TRBJ2-3
cdr3_aa: CASSESAGYTDTQYF
cdr3_nt: TGCGCCAGCAGTGAGTCCGCGGGATACACAGATACGCAGTATTTT

v_call: TRBV6-4
d_call: -
clone_size: -
j_call: TRBJ1-1
cdr3_aa: CPVFSLNTEAFF
cdr3_nt: TGCCCCGTGTTTAGCTTGAACACTGAAGCTTTCTTT

v_call: TRBV28
d_call: -
clone_size: -
j_call: TRBJ2-7
cdr3_aa: CASSPGVGKTYEQYF
cdr3_nt: TGTGCCAGCAGCCCCGGGGTCGGGAAAACCTACGAGCAGTACTTC

v_call: TRBV28
d_call: TRBD1
clone_size: -
j_call: TRBJ2-3
cdr3_aa: CASSPPDRGRDTQYF
cdr3_nt: TGTGCCAGCAGCCCCCCGGACAGGGGGCGGGATACGCAGTATTTT

v_call: TRBV9
d_call: TRBD1
clone_size: -
j_call: TRBJ1-5
cdr3_aa: CASSTWTGENSNQPQHF
cdr3_nt: TGTGCCAGCAGCACATGGACAGGGGAGAATAGCAATCAGCCCCAGCATTTT

v_call: TRBV19
d_call: TRBD1
clone_size: few
j_call: TRBJ2-7
cdr3_aa: CASSTSGTGWNEQYF
cdr3_nt: TGTGCCAGTAGTACCTCAGGGACAGGATGGAACGAGCAGTACTTC

v_call: TRBV7-9
d_call: -
clone_size: -
j_call: TRBJ2-1
cdr3_aa: CASSFGQPGGNNEQFF
cdr3_nt: TGTGCCAGCAGCTTCGGTCAACCCGGGGGAAACAATGAGCAGTTCTTC

v_call: TRBV5-1
d_call: -
clone_size: -
j_call: TRBJ2-5
cdr3_aa: CASRSSIIAALETQYF
cdr3_nt: TGCGCCAGCAGGAGTTCGATCATAGCGGCGCTTGAGACCCAGTACTTC

v_call: TRBV7-9
d_call: TRBD1
clone_size: -
j_call: TRBJ1-2
cdr3_aa: CASSLETGIDYGYTF
cdr3_nt: TGTGCCAGCAGCTTAGAGACAGGGATCGACTATGGCTACACCTTC

v_call: TRBV5-5
d_call: -
clone_size: -
j_call: TRBJ2-1
cdr3_aa: CASSLDPGLGREQFF
cdr3_nt: TGTGCCAGCAGCTTGGATCCGGGACTGGGTAGGGAGCAGTTCTTC

v_call: TRBV6-5
d_call: TRBD1
clone_size: -
j_call: TRBJ1-2
cdr3_aa: CATGESYGYTF
cdr3_nt: TGTGCTACAGGGGAGAGCTATGGCTACACCTTC

v_call: TRBV5-4
d_call: -
clone_size: -
j_call: TRBJ2-3
cdr3_aa: CASSFVGEVGMRQYF
cdr3_nt: TGTGCCAGCAGCTTCGTTGGGGAGGTGGGAATGAGGCAGTATTTT

v_call: TRBV5-4
d_call: TRBD1
clone_size: once
j_call: TRBJ2-5
cdr3_aa: CASSLPSGQGQETQYF
cdr3_nt: TGTGCCAGCAGCTTGCCTTCGGGACAGGGGCAAGAGACCCAGTACTTC

v_call: TRBV5-1
d_call: TRBD1
clone_size: -
j_call: TRBJ2-3
cdr3_aa: CASSSGGTGARDTQYF
cdr3_nt: TGCGCCAGCAGCTCCGGAGGGACAGGGGCGAGGGATACGCAGTATTTT

v_call: TRBV28
d_call: TRBD1
clone_size: -
j_call: TRBJ2-1
cdr3_aa: CASSTRTGGFRQFF
cdr3_nt: TGTGCCAGCAGTACAAGGACAGGGGGTTTTAGGCAGTTCTTC

v_call: TRBV4-2
d_call: -
clone_size: -
j_call: TRBJ1-1
cdr3_aa: CASSQYGSSTGLKNTEAFF
cdr3_nt: TGTGCCAGCAGCCAATATGGGTCGTCTACAGGGTTAAAGAACACTGAAGCTTTCTTT

v_call: TRBV19
d_call: -
clone_size: -
j_call: TRBJ1-5
cdr3_aa: CASSIQALGNQPQHF
cdr3_nt: TGTGCCAGTAGTATACAGGCGCTCGGCAATCAGCCCCAGCATTTT

v_call: TRBV11-1
d_call: -
clone_size: -
j_call: TRBJ1-6
cdr3_aa: CASSLTDSNSPLHF
cdr3_nt: TGTGCCAGCAGCTTAACGGACAGTAATTCACCCCTCCACTTT

v_call: TRBV7-3
d_call: TRBD2
clone_size: once
j_call: TRBJ2-5
cdr3_aa: CASSLRGPGEGETQYF
cdr3_nt: TGTGCCAGCAGCTTAAGGGGACCGGGGGAGGGGGAGACCCAGTACTTC

v_call: TRBV20-1
d_call: -
clone_size: -
j_call: TRBJ2-1
cdr3_aa: CSPPIDNEQFF
cdr3_nt: TGCAGCCCTCCGATAGATAATGAGCAGTTCTTC

v_call: TRBV30
d_call: TRBD2
clone_size: -
j_call: TRBJ2-7
cdr3_aa: CAWTSSGLGSYEQYF
cdr3_nt: TGTGCCTGGACCAGTAGCGGGTTGGGCTCCTACGAGCAGTACTTC